The clone carrying this TCR beta chain showed up just once. V gave up 4 bases and J gave up 5 bases; unmatched junction bases: 7. Per germline, CDR1 LGHNA and CDR2 YNFKEQ. This CDR3 comprises 14 residues. The authors' processing: From reference gene primer amplification, estimates of nucleated cell counts were derived. Produced via immunoSEQ multiplex PCR; TCRdb's table is partial and in-frame only. V, J and clone size reflect that table, while D and trimming were determined from the DNA. In the table there are about 190,000 clones, approximately 88% of which are singletons. The data were obtained in a study of blood T cell repertoires in COVID-19. Study details: Specimens from acute and convalescent COVID-19 originated in the United States, Italy and Spain. PBMCs, B-cell-depleted T cells, or T cells were the source of the cDNA or gDNA that made up the material.

The TCR sequence derives from a man aged 35-49 years with acute or convalescent COVID-19. The sequenced sample consisted of peripheral blood. This chain uses TRBV4-2 with TRBJ1-2; 7 nucleotides match TRBD1. The CDR3 DNA reads as TGTGCCAGCAGCCCGCCAGGGGGTGGGTATGGCTACACCTTC. It translates to CASSPPGGGYGYTF.